This T cell receptor beta chain originates from a study of shared clonotypes between healthy human individuals. Data came from immunoSEQ multiplex PCR; TCRdb stores just in-frame clones and leaves some out. The sample has a few million clones; over 90% are singletons. What was sequenced was naive CD4+ T cells from PBMCs. Subset in this sample: CD45RA+ positively selected. This receptor was taken from a man in his late teens or twenties in good health. Some clones in this sample may be carry-over from other donors' samples.

As DNA, the CDR3 is TGTGCCAGCAGTCCGAACAGAAACACCATATATTTT. Translated, it gives CASSPNRNTIYF. The V gene is TRBV28, the J gene TRBJ1-3; D is ambiguous. The CDR3 consists of 12 residues. Trimming pared 5 bases from V and 5 bases from J, leaving 7 bases between. CDR1 is MDHEN and CDR2 is SYDVKM in the germline V gene.